These T cell receptor beta chains were read from a single sample in a study of technical replicates of blood from several donors. Sequenced by immunoSEQ multiplex PCR; TCRdb stores in-frame clones only, minus some. The sample lists 55,000 to 80,000 clones, nearly 90% occurring once. Material: PBMCs. The receptor source for this set is a human donor in good health. Some clones in this sample may be carry-over from other donors' samples. CDR3s include the opening cysteine and the closing phenylalanine or tryptophan. The order of the fields is D gene, V gene, clone size, J gene, CDR3 protein, CDR3 DNA. The D gene is left open where the match is weak. The size entry is marked missing in some rows and otherwise reads once, few, many or a size class.

d_call: -; v_call: TRBV9; clone_size: few; j_call: TRBJ2-2; cdr3_aa: CASSLRQLNTGELFF; cdr3_nt: TGTGCCAGCAGCCTACGACAGTTGAACACCGGGGAGCTGTTTTTT
d_call: -; v_call: TRBV5-1; clone_size: -; j_call: TRBJ1-4; cdr3_aa: CASSSAGGYEKLFF; cdr3_nt: TGCGCCAGCAGCTCGGCAGGAGGGTATGAAAAACTGTTTTTT
d_call: TRBD1; v_call: TRBV29-1; clone_size: -; j_call: TRBJ2-5; cdr3_aa: CSVDWLGTGGGETQYF; cdr3_nt: TGCAGCGTTGACTGGCTCGGGACAGGGGGCGGCGAGACCCAGTACTTC
d_call: TRBD1; v_call: TRBV10-3; clone_size: -; j_call: TRBJ2-7; cdr3_aa: CAIREGQGAIEQYF; cdr3_nt: TGTGCCATCAGGGAGGGACAGGGGGCAATCGAGCAGTACTTC
d_call: -; v_call: TRBV2; clone_size: -; j_call: TRBJ2-7; cdr3_aa: CASSEPAYEQYF; cdr3_nt: TGTGCCAGCAGTGAACCCGCCTACGAGCAGTACTTC
d_call: TRBD2; v_call: TRBV2; clone_size: -; j_call: TRBJ2-7; cdr3_aa: CASSGGLAGVDYEQYF; cdr3_nt: TGTGCCAGCAGTGGGGGACTAGCGGGAGTCGACTACGAGCAGTACTTC
d_call: TRBD1; v_call: TRBV5-4; clone_size: -; j_call: TRBJ2-1; cdr3_aa: CASSPGQGARDEQFF; cdr3_nt: TGTGCCAGCAGCCCGGGACAGGGAGCGAGGGATGAGCAGTTCTTC
d_call: -; v_call: TRBV6-1; clone_size: few; j_call: TRBJ1-1; cdr3_aa: CASTQNRATEAFF; cdr3_nt: TGTGCCAGCACCCAAAACAGGGCGACTGAAGCTTTCTTT
d_call: TRBD1; v_call: TRBV6-5; clone_size: -; j_call: TRBJ2-1; cdr3_aa: CASRRQGVYNEQFF; cdr3_nt: TGTGCCAGCAGACGGCAGGGGGTTTACAATGAGCAGTTCTTC
d_call: -; v_call: TRBV30; clone_size: -; j_call: TRBJ2-3; cdr3_aa: CAWSVGYRTDTQYF; cdr3_nt: TGTGCCTGGAGTGTAGGTTACAGGACAGATACGCAGTATTTT
d_call: TRBD2; v_call: TRBV7-7; clone_size: -; j_call: TRBJ2-5; cdr3_aa: CASSLVPTSGEGTQYF; cdr3_nt: TGTGCCAGCAGCTTAGTTCCGACTAGCGGAGAAGGGACCCAGTACTTC